The clone carrying this T cell receptor (beta chain) turned up a few times. Its specificity is not known. The protocol was immunoSEQ multiplex PCR, while the TCRdb copy is restricted to in-frame clones and leaves out a portion. The repertoire consists of about 480,000 clones, with 87% occurring once and the leading ten covering 9.5% to 15%. Trimming shortened V by 11 bases and J by 7 bases, and 18 bases separated the two germline ends. The CDR3 loop spans 13 amino acids. The germline gives CDR1 SEHNR, CDR2 FQNEAQ (reference sequence). Indicated treatment: 19 received Ad26.COV2.S at low or high dose, single or two shots; roughly five received placebo; per-sample allocation not given. Day 63 following the first vaccine or placebo injection was when the samples were taken. Donation was by an adult aged 18-55 years who was in Boston. The record originates from a study of Ad26.COV2.S vaccination and SARS-CoV-2 variants. Overall study results and limits: Substantial response breadth was reportedly seen for spike-specific CD8+ and CD4+ T cells after vaccination.

The TCR originated in a person between 18 and 65 years old who received the Ad26.COV2.S COVID-19 vaccine or a placebo. This sample comprised peripheral blood, obtained in a trial of Ad26.COV2.S vaccine versus placebo. This rearrangement joins TRBV7-9 to TRBJ1-5; maybe TRBD1 (5 bases). CDR3 coding DNA: TGTGCCGTCGACTGGGGGATCACCCAGCCCCAGCATTTT. Translated, it gives CAVDWGITQPQHF. Based on the CDR3 plus reference TRBV7-9 and TRBJ1-5, the full variable domain is DTGVSQNPRHKITKRGQNVTFRCDPISEHNRLYWYRQTLGQGPEFLTYFQNEAQLEKSRLLSDRFSAERPKGSFSTLEIQRTEQGDSAMYLCAVDWGITQPQHFGDGTRLSIL.